By share of the sample, the clone carrying this TCR beta chain is medium-sized. Its matching antigen is unknown. This record comes from a study of CD8+ T cells in alopecia areata. Study conclusions and caveats: Possibly as an HLA-related effect, TCR sharing across patients appeared less clear than in mice. Normal scalp showed lower clonality than lesional scalp, especially alopecia totalis/universalis. The study also sequences resident alphabeta T cells of normal skin in scalp samples.

The V end was cut by 3 bases, the J end by 2 bases, with 14 bases between. Germline V CDR1 and CDR2: SGHTA, FQGNSA. The CDR3 spans 15 residues. cDNA serving as the sequencing template came from extracted, reverse transcribed RNA. Libraries were prepared by immunoSEQ multiplex PCR; TCRdb keeps only in-frame clonotypes and omits some of them. The table has roughly 120,000 clones, 55% to 65% seen once. The sequence derives from a human donor in good health. The chain employs TRBV7-2 and TRBJ2-7; a weak D match, TRBD2 (7 bases). Sequenced: CD4+ T cells sorted from blood. The chain's CDR3 is CASSLGAAGTYEQYF. DNA for the CDR3: TGTGCCAGCAGCTTGGGGGCAGCGGGGACCTACGAGCAGTACTTC.